The T cell receptor beta chain under discussion was sequenced for a study of blood T cell repertoires in COVID-19. Across the whole study: Acute and convalescent COVID-19 specimens originated in the United States, Italy and Spain.

The CDR3 extends over 13 amino acids. Germline CDR1 and CDR2: SGHRS and YFSETQ. Trimming removed 5 bases at V and 5 bases at J, with 14 bases between. In the original workflow: The authors estimated nucleated cell counts from reference gene primer amplification. The repertoire was sequenced with immunoSEQ multiplex PCR; TCRdb's copy has only in-frame clones and lacks some. The V and J calls and clone size are taken from that table; D and trimming were inferred from the DNA. This sample yields under 300,000 clones, of which approximately 85% are seen a single time; roughly 13% belongs to the top ten. This chain connects TRBV5-1 to TRBJ2-7; D possibly corresponds to TRBD1 (6 bases). The sample consisted of peripheral blood. This clonotype was sampled from a human donor in a cohort sampled during active COVID-19. The CDR3 reads CASRRDKEDEQYF. The CDR3 region has the DNA TGCGCCAGCAGACGGGACAAGGAAGACGAGCAGTACTTC. Looking up the rest from reference TRBV5-1 and TRBJ2-7 gives the full variable domain: KAGVTQTPRYLIKTRGQQVTLSCSPISGHRSVSWYQQTPGQGLQFLFEYFSETQRNKGNFPGRFSGRQFSNSRSEMNVSTLELGDSALYLCASRRDKEDEQYFGPGTRLTVT.